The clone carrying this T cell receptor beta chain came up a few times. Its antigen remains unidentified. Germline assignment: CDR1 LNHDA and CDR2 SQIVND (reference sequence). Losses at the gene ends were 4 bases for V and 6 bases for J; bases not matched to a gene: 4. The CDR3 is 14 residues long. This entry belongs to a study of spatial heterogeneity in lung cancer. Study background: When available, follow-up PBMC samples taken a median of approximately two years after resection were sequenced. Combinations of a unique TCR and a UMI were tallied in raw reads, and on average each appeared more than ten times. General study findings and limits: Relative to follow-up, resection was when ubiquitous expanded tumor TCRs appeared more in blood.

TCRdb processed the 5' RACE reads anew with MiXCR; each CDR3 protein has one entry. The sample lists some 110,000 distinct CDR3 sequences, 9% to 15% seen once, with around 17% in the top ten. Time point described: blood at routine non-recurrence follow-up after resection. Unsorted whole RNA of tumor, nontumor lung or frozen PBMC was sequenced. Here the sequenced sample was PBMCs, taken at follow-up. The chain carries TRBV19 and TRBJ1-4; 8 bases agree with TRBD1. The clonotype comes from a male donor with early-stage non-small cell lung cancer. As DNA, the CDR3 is TGTGCCAGTAGTACGTGGACAGGGTATGAAAAACTGTTTTTT. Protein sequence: CASSTWTGYEKLFF.